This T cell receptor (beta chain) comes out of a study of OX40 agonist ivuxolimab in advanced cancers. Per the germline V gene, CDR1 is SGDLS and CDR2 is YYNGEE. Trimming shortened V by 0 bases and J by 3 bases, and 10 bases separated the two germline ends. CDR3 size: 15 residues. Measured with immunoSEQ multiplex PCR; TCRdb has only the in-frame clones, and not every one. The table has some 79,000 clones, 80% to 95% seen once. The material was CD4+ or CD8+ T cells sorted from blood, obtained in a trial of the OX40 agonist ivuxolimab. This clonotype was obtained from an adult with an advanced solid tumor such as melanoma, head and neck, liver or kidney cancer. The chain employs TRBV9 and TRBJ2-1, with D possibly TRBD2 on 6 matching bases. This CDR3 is CASSVGGSGYNEQFF. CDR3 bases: TGTGCCAGCAGCGTAGGAGGTAGCGGCTACAATGAGCAGTTCTTC.